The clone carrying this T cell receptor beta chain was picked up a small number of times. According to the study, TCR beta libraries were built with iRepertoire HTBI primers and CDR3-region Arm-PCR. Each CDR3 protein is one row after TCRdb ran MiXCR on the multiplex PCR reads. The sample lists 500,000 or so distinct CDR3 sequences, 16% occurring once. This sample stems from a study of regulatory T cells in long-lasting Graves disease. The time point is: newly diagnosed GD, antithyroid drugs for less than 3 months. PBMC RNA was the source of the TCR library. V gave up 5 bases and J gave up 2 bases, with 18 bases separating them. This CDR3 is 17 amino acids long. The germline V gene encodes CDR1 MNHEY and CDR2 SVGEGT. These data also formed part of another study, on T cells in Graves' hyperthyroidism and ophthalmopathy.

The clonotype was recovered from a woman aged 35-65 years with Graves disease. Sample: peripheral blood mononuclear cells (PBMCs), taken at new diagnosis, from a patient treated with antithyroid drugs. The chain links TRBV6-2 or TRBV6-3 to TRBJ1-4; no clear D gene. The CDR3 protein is CASSRDTRGRTNEKLFF. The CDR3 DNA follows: TGTGCCAGCAGTCGAGACACCCGAGGGCGTACTAATGAAAAACTGTTTTTT.